Sequencing of this T cell receptor beta chain was carried out in a study of vaccination and CD4 T cells after COVID-19. Study-wide background: In culture, cells were exposed to overlapping spike peptides from SARS-CoV-2, HCoV-NL63, HCoV-OC43 and HCoV-229E.

This clonotype came up a few times. Its specificity is not known. Treatment given: roughly nine-day PBMC culture with coronavirus spike peptide pools or control peptides (ViraFEST assay). Via ViraFEST, peptide pools expanded antigen-specific T cells before TCR sequencing. The Oncomine TCR Beta short-read assay was applied to DNA of cultured CD4+ T cells. TCRdb recomputed calls from the PCR reads with MiXCR, one row per CDR3 protein. The sample shows about 5,100 distinct CDR3 sequences, roughly 45% of them seen only once. The CDR3 runs to 10 residues. V shed 1 base and J shed 8 bases, with 5 bases lying between them. Germline CDR1 reads DFQATT; CDR2 reads SNEGSKA (reference sequence).

This sequence originates from a human donor who had recovered from COVID-19. The gene calls are TRBV20-1 and TRBJ1-1; no clear D gene. Input material: CD4+ T cells from blood, cultured in vitro. The CDR3 region has the DNA TGCAGTGCTAGAGGAGGGGAAGCTTTCTTT. Encoded protein: CSARGGEAFF.